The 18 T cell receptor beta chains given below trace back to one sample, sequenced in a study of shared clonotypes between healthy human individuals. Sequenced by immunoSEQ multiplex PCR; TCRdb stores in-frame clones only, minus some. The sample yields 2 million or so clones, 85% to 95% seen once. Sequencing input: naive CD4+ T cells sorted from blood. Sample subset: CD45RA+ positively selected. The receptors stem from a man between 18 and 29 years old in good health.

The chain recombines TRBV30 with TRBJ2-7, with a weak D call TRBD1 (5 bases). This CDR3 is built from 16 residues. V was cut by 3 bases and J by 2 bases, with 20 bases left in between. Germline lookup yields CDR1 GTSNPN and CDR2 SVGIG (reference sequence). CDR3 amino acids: CAWRAATGYFTYEQYF. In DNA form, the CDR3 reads TGTGCCTGGAGGGCCGCTACAGGTTACTTTACCTACGAGCAGTACTTC.

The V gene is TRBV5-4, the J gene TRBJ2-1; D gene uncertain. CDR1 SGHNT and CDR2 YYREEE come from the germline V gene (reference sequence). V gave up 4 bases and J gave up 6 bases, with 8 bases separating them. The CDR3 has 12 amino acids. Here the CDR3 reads CASSRAGNEQFF. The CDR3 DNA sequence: TGTGCCAGCAGCCGGGCAGGCAATGAGCAGTTCTTC.

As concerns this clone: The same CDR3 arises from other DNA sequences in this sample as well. CDR3 in DNA: TGTGCCAGCAGTTACCCCACGTACGAGCAGTACTTC. It specifies CASSYPTYEQYF. The chain is built from TRBV6-5 and TRBJ2-7; no reliable D call. Germline CDR1 reads MNHEY; CDR2 reads SVGAGI. This CDR3 is 12 amino acids long. The V gene lost 2 bases and the J gene lost 4 bases, with 6 bases spanning the gap.

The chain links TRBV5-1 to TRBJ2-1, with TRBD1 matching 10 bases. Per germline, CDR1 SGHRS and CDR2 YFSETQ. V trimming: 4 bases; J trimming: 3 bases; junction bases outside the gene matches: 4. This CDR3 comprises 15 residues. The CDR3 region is CASSEGQGNYNEQFF. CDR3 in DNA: TGCGCCAGCAGCGAGGGACAGGGGAACTACAATGAGCAGTTCTTC.

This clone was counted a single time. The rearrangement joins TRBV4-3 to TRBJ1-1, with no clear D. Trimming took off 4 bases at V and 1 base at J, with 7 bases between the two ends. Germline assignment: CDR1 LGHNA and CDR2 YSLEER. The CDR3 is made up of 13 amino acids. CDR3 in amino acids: CASSLARNTEAFF. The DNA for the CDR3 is TGCGCCAGCAGCCTCGCCCGGAACACTGAAGCTTTCTTT.

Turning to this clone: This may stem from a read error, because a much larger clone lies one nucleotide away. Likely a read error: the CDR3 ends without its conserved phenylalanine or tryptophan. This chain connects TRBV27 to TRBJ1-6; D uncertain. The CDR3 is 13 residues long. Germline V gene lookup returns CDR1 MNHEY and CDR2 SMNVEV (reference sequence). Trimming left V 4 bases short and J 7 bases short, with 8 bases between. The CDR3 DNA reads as TGTGCCAGCAGTTCCCAGCCAAATTCACCCCTCCACTTG. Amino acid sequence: CASSSQPNSPLHL.

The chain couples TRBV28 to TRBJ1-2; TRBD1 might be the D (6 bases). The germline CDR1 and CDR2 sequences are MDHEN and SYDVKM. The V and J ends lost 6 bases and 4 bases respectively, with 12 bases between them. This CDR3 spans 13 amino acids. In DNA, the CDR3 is TGTGCCAGCAGATCCGGGACAACCTATGGCTACACCTTC. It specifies CASRSGTTYGYTF.

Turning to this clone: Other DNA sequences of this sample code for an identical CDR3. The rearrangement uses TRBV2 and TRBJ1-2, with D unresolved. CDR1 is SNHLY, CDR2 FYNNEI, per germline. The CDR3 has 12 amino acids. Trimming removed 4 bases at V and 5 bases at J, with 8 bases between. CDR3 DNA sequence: TGTGCCAGCAGTGGACAAGTTTATGGCTACACCTTC. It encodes CASSGQVYGYTF. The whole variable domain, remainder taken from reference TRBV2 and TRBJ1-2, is EPEVTQTPSHQVTQMGQEVILRCVPISNHLYFYWYRQILGQKVEFLVSFYNNEISEKSEIFDDQFSVERPDGSNFTLKIRSTKLEDSAMYFCASSGQVYGYTFGSGTRLTVV.

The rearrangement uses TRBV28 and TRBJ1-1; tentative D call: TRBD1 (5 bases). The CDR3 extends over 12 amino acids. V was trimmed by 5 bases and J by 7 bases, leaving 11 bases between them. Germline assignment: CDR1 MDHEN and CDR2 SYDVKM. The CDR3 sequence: CASSPGRGEAFF. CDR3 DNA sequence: TGTGCCAGCAGTCCAGGGAGGGGTGAAGCTTTCTTT.

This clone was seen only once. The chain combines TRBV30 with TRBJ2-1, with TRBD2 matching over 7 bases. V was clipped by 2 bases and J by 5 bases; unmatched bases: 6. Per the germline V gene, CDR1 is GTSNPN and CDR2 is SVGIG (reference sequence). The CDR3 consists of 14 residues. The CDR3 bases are TGTGCCTGGAGTATCGGGCGGGAGCACAATGAGCAGTTCTTC. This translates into CAWSIGREHNEQFF.

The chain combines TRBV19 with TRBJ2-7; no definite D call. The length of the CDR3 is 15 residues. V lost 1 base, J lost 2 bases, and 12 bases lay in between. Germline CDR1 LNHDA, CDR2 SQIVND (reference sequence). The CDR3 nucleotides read TGTGCCAGTAGTATAGGTATGGGGATCGCCTACGAGCAGTACTTC. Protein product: CASSIGMGIAYEQYF. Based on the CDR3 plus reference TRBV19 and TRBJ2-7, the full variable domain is DGGITQSPKYLFRKEGQNVTLSCEQNLNHDAMYWYRQDPGQGLRLIYYSQIVNDFQKGDIAEGYSVSREKKESFPLTVTSAQKNPTAFYLCASSIGMGIAYEQYFGPGTRLTVT.

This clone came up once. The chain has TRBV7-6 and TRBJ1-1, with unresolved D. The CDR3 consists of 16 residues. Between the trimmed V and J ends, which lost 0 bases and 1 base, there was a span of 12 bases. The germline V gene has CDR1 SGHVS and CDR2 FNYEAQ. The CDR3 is CASSLATQIKNTEAFF. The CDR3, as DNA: TGTGCCAGCAGCTTAGCGACTCAGATTAAGAACACTGAAGCTTTCTTT. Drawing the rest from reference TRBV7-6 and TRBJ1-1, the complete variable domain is GAGVSQSPRYKVTKRGQDVALRCDPISGHVSLYWYRQALGQGPEFLTYFNYEAQQDKSGLPNDRFSAERPEGSISTLTIQRTEQRDSAMYRCASSLATQIKNTEAFFGQGTRLTVV.

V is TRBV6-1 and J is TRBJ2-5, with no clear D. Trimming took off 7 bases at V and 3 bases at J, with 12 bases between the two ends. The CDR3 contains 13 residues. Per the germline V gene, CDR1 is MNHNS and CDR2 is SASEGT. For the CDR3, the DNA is TGTGCCAGCAAGGGTCTGGGGAAAGAGACCCAGTACTTC. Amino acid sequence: CASKGLGKETQYF.

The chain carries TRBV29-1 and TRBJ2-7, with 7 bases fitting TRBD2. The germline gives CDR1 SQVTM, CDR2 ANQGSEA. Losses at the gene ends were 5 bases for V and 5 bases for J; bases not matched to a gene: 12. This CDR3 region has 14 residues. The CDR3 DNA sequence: TGCAGCGTTTTACCTTTTGGACTAGGTAACGAGCAGTACTTC. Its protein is CSVLPFGLGNEQYF.

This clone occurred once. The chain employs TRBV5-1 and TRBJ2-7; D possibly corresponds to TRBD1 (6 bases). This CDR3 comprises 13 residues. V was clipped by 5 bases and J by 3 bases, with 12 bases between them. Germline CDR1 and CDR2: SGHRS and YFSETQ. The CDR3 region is CASRPGAGYEQYF. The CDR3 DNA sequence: TGCGCCAGCAGGCCAGGGGCCGGCTACGAGCAGTACTTC.

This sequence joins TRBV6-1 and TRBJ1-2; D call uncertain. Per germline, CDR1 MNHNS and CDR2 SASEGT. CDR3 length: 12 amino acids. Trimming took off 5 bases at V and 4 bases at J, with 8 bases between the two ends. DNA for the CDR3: TGTGCCAGCAGTAGCATAAGCTATGGCTACACCTTC. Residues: CASSSISYGYTF.

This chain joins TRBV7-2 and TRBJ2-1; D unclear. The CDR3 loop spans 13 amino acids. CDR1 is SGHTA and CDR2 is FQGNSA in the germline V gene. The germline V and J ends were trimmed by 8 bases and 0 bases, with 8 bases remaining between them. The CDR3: CASEGSSYNEQFF. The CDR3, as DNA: TGTGCCAGCGAAGGAAGCTCCTACAATGAGCAGTTCTTC.

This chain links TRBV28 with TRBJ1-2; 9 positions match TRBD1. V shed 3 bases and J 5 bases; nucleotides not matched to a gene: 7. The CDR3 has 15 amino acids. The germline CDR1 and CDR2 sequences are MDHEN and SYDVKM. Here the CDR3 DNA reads TGTGCCAGCAGTTTCGGGGACAGGGTCTTTTATGGCTACACCTTC. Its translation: CASSFGDRVFYGYTF.